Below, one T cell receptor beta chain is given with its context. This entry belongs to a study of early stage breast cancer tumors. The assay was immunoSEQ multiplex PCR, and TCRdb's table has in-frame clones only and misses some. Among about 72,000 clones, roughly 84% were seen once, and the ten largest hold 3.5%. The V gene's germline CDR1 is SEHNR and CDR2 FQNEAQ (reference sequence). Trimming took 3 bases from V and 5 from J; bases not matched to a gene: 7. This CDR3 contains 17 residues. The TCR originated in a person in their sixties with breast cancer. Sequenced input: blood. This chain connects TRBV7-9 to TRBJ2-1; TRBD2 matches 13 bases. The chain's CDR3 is CASSLTSGGRGNNEQFF. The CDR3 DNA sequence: TGTGCCAGCAGCTTGACTAGCGGGGGGCGGGGGAACAATGAGCAGTTCTTC.